Listed below are T cell receptor beta chains from one sample, sequenced in a study of control samples from healthy donors and cancer patients. Clones were read by immunoSEQ multiplex PCR, and TCRdb kept only the in-frame ones, dropping some. Seen here are approximately 87,000 clones, around 87% observed once, and the top ten hold 1.3%. The source material was blood. These TCRs come from a woman in her forties or fifties in good health. The CDR3 runs from the conserved cysteine through the conserved F or W. Each record gives: CDR3 protein, CDR3 DNA, V gene, clone size, CDR3 length, J gene, D gene. A D gene is named only where the DNA matches it firmly. Expanded clones get a size class; other rows say once, few or many, or leave the size out.

cdr3_aa: CASTYMGNQPQHF
cdr3_nt: TGTGCCAGCACCTACATGGGCAATCAGCCCCAGCATTTT
v_call: TRBV6-6
clone_size: -
cdr3_length: 13
j_call: TRBJ1-5
d_call: -

cdr3_aa: CASTATPTYEQYF
cdr3_nt: TGTGCCAGCACCGCGACCCCTACCTACGAGCAGTACTTC
v_call: TRBV28
clone_size: -
cdr3_length: 13
j_call: TRBJ2-7
d_call: -

cdr3_aa: CASSPLGTAGNTIYF
cdr3_nt: TGTGCCAGCAGCCCCCTTGGGACAGCTGGAAACACCATATATTTT
v_call: TRBV27
clone_size: -
cdr3_length: 15
j_call: TRBJ1-3
d_call: TRBD1

cdr3_aa: CASGIRTGVGELFF
cdr3_nt: TGTGCCAGTGGTATCAGGACAGGGGTCGGGGAGCTGTTTTTT
v_call: TRBV19
clone_size: -
cdr3_length: 14
j_call: TRBJ2-2
d_call: TRBD1

cdr3_aa: CASSRGGGFGNTIYF
cdr3_nt: TGTGCCAGCAGCCGCGGCGGGGGCTTTGGAAACACCATATATTTT
v_call: TRBV11-2
clone_size: -
cdr3_length: 15
j_call: TRBJ1-3
d_call: -

cdr3_aa: CSAFVQYGYTF
cdr3_nt: TGCAGTGCTTTCGTCCAATATGGCTACACCTTC
v_call: TRBV20-1
clone_size: few
cdr3_length: 11
j_call: TRBJ1-2
d_call: -

cdr3_aa: CASSFTYQETQYF
cdr3_nt: TGTGCCAGCAGTTTTACGTACCAAGAGACCCAGTACTTC
v_call: TRBV12-3/TRBV12-4
clone_size: -
cdr3_length: 13
j_call: TRBJ2-5
d_call: -

cdr3_aa: CASSLTGGNTEAFF
cdr3_nt: TGTGCCAGCAGCTTGACAGGGGGAAACACTGAAGCTTTCTTT
v_call: TRBV7-9
clone_size: -
cdr3_length: 14
j_call: TRBJ1-1
d_call: TRBD1

cdr3_aa: CASSRTGTGGDNEQFF
cdr3_nt: TGTGCCAGCAGCCGGACCGGGACTGGCGGGGACAATGAGCAGTTCTTC
v_call: TRBV7-2
clone_size: -
cdr3_length: 16
j_call: TRBJ2-1
d_call: -

cdr3_aa: CATSSSRNQPQHF
cdr3_nt: TGTGCCACCAGCAGTTCAAGGAATCAGCCCCAGCATTTT
v_call: TRBV15
clone_size: few
cdr3_length: 13
j_call: TRBJ1-5
d_call: -

cdr3_aa: CASSLPPWAPGNEQFF
cdr3_nt: TGTGCCAGCAGCTTACCCCCCTGGGCCCCGGGGAATGAGCAGTTCTTC
v_call: TRBV7-2
clone_size: -
cdr3_length: 16
j_call: TRBJ2-1
d_call: -

cdr3_aa: CASSDYTGFVDTQYF
cdr3_nt: TGTGCCAGCAGCGATTATACAGGGTTTGTAGATACGCAGTATTTT
v_call: TRBV7-3
clone_size: -
cdr3_length: 15
j_call: TRBJ2-3
d_call: -

cdr3_aa: CASSLGSGAKTQYF
cdr3_nt: TGTGCCAGCAGCTTAGGGTCAGGGGCAAAGACCCAGTACTTC
v_call: TRBV7-2
clone_size: -
cdr3_length: 14
j_call: TRBJ2-5
d_call: -

cdr3_aa: CASSQGQTKETQYF
cdr3_nt: TGCGCCAGCAGCCAAGGCCAGACTAAAGAGACCCAGTACTTC
v_call: TRBV4-3
clone_size: -
cdr3_length: 14
j_call: TRBJ2-5
d_call: -

cdr3_aa: CASSQLTGTDTQYF
cdr3_nt: TGCGCCAGCAGCCAACTGACAGGCACAGATACGCAGTATTTT
v_call: TRBV4-3
clone_size: few
cdr3_length: 14
j_call: TRBJ2-3
d_call: -

cdr3_aa: CASSITGLSYEQYF
cdr3_nt: TGCGCCAGCAGTATCACAGGCCTCTCCTACGAGCAGTACTTC
v_call: TRBV4-1
clone_size: -
cdr3_length: 14
j_call: TRBJ2-7
d_call: -

cdr3_aa: CASSEEGASGSVVTQYF
cdr3_nt: TGTGCCAGCAGTGAAGAAGGGGCTAGCGGGAGCGTGGTTACGCAGTATTTT
v_call: TRBV6-1
clone_size: -
cdr3_length: 17
j_call: TRBJ2-3
d_call: TRBD2

cdr3_aa: CASSQSGNPTDTQYF
cdr3_nt: TGCGCCAGCAGCCAAAGCGGGAACCCCACAGATACGCAGTATTTT
v_call: TRBV4-1
clone_size: -
cdr3_length: 15
j_call: TRBJ2-3
d_call: TRBD2

cdr3_aa: CASSWVQETQYF
cdr3_nt: TGTGCCAGCAGTTGGGTTCAAGAGACCCAGTACTTC
v_call: TRBV12-3/TRBV12-4
clone_size: -
cdr3_length: 12
j_call: TRBJ2-5
d_call: -

cdr3_aa: CASSFRQGLGNSPLHF
cdr3_nt: TGCGCCAGCAGCTTCCGACAGGGCTTAGGGAATTCACCCCTCCACTTT
v_call: TRBV5-1
clone_size: -
cdr3_length: 16
j_call: TRBJ1-6
d_call: TRBD1

cdr3_aa: CASSQGQIYEQYF
cdr3_nt: TGTGCCAGCAGCCAAGGTCAAATCTACGAGCAGTACTTC
v_call: TRBV3-1/TRBV3-2
clone_size: -
cdr3_length: 13
j_call: TRBJ2-7
d_call: -

cdr3_aa: CASSLRPAQQETQYF
cdr3_nt: TGTGCCAGCAGCTTACGGCCAGCGCAGCAAGAGACCCAGTACTTC
v_call: TRBV7-6
clone_size: -
cdr3_length: 15
j_call: TRBJ2-5
d_call: -